These 14 T cell receptor beta chains came from one sample sequenced in a study of cytomegalovirus exposure and HLA in healthy donors. Primers: 60 Vbeta forward and 13 Jbeta reverse. Sequencing used immunoSEQ multiplex PCR; TCRdb keeps in-frame clones, though not all of them. The sample holds some 190,000 clones; roughly 83% are singletons and the top ten take roughly 1.6%. The sequenced sample consisted of PBMCs. The receptors stem from a woman aged 45-65 years in good health and CMV-seronegative.

The chain carries TRBV9 and TRBJ1-3; D remains ambiguous. Germline loops: CDR1 SGDLS, CDR2 YYNGEE. V gave up 0 bases and J gave up 0 bases, with 13 bases separating them. This CDR3 is 17 amino acids long. For the CDR3, the DNA is TGTGCCAGCAGCGTAGCGCCCAGATCGTTCTCTGGAAACACCATATATTTT. Its protein is CASSVAPRSFSGNTIYF.

This clone is a singleton in its sample. This rearrangement joins TRBV15 to TRBJ2-5; 9 bases align to TRBD1. The CDR3 is 13 residues long. The V and J ends lost 7 bases and 4 bases, in that order; junction bases with no gene match: 4. Per germline, CDR1 LNHNV and CDR2 YYDKDF (reference sequence). The CDR3 sequence is CATTGTGRETQYF. CDR3 DNA sequence: TGTGCCACCACCGGGACAGGGAGAGAGACCCAGTACTTC.

The gene calls are TRBV5-1 and TRBJ2-2; possible D gene TRBD1, 5 bases. CDR1 and CDR2 from the germline V gene are SGHRS and YFSETQ. V lost 3 bases and J lost 3, with 12 bases in between. CDR3 length: 15 residues. The CDR3 DNA reads as TGCGCCAGCAGCTCAGGGTTCCTTGACACCGGGGAGCTGTTTTTT. Its protein is CASSSGFLDTGELFF. Combining the CDR3 with reference TRBV5-1 and TRBJ2-2 gives the whole variable domain KAGVTQTPRYLIKTRGQQVTLSCSPISGHRSVSWYQQTPGQGLQFLFEYFSETQRNKGNFPGRFSGRQFSNSRSEMNVSTLELGDSALYLCASSSGFLDTGELFFGEGSRLTVL.

This chain joins TRBV9 and TRBJ1-2; 7 bases are shared with TRBD1. Germline values: CDR1 SGDLS, CDR2 YYNGEE. V lost 4 bases, J lost 8 bases, and 2 bases stayed unmatched. The CDR3 contains 11 residues. The CDR3 is CASSYRGGYTF. The CDR3 DNA follows: TGTGCCAGCAGCTACAGGGGCGGCTACACCTTC.

The chain joins TRBV18 to TRBJ1-1; TRBD1 might be the D (6 bases). The CDR3 loop spans 16 amino acids. V lost 3 bases to trimming and J lost 0 bases, with 14 bases between them. From germline, CDR1 is KGHSH and CDR2 LQKENI. The CDR3 is CASSPVPRTVNTEAFF. CDR3 sequence (DNA): TGTGCCAGCTCACCCGTCCCCCGGACAGTGAACACTGAAGCTTTCTTT.

The V and J genes are TRBV4-3 and TRBJ1-4; D is possibly TRBD1 (5 bases). This CDR3 comprises 13 residues. Germline V lookup: CDR1 LGHNA, CDR2 YSLEER. Trimming left V 0 bases short and J 8 bases short, with 7 bases between. The CDR3, as DNA: TGCGCCAGCAGCCAAGATCGGGGGGAAAAACTGTTTTTT. Amino acid sequence: CASSQDRGEKLFF.

V usage is TRBV4-3 and J usage is TRBJ1-3, with TRBD1 as a possible D gene (5 bases). The CDR3 is 16 residues long. CDR1 and CDR2 (germline): LGHNA, YSLEER. V shed 1 base and J shed 1 base, with 11 bases lying between them. CDR3 in amino acids: CASSQVQASSGNTIYF. The DNA for the CDR3 is TGCGCCAGCAGCCAAGTACAGGCGTCGTCTGGAAACACCATATATTTT.

This clone was observed a handful of times. This chain joins TRBV2 and TRBJ1-4; TRBD1 matches 7 bases. Germline CDR1 is SNHLY and CDR2 is FYNNEI. With 8 bases clipped from V and 8 bases from J, the junction kept 5 bases outside the gene matches. The CDR3 runs to 12 residues. DNA for the CDR3: TGTGCCAGCGACAGGGTGGGGGAAAAACTGTTTTTT. The encoded protein is CASDRVGEKLFF.

This clone was detected only once. J is TRBJ2-3 and V is TRBV10-3; 13 nucleotides align to TRBD2. The CDR3 consists of 14 residues. With V trimmed by 9 bases and J by 3 bases, 3 bases remained unmatched. In germline, CDR1 is ENHRY, CDR2 SYGVKD. The CDR3 here is CAIRTSGGTDTQYF. The CDR3, as DNA: TGTGCCATACGGACTAGCGGGGGAACAGATACGCAGTATTTT.

The chain is built from TRBV9 and TRBJ2-6; the D gene is possibly TRBD1 (5 bases). The V gene lost 0 bases and the J gene lost 2 bases, with 12 bases spanning the gap. The CDR3 consists of 17 residues. Germline V gene data show CDR1 as SGDLS and CDR2 as YYNGEE. The CDR3 DNA reads as TGTGCCAGCAGCGTAGTGGACACCTCAACTGGGGCCAACGTCCTGACTTTC. This gives the protein CASSVVDTSTGANVLTF.

V and J are TRBV12-5 and TRBJ2-1, with TRBD2 matching over 8 bases. This CDR3 is built from 15 residues. Looked up from germline, CDR1 is LGHNT and CDR2 is FRNRAP. V trimming: 0 bases; J trimming: 4 bases; junction bases outside the gene matches: 2. The CDR3 sequence is CASGLVAGEYNEQFF. CDR3 DNA: TGTGCTAGTGGTTTGGTAGCGGGGGAGTACAATGAGCAGTTCTTC.

Here the CDR3 reads CATRTTERMNTEAFF. In DNA, the CDR3 is TGTGCCACCCGAACAACGGAGAGAATGAACACTGAAGCTTTCTTT. The chain joins TRBV19 to TRBJ1-1; no clear D. The V end was cut by 10 bases, the J end by 0 bases, with 18 bases between. The V gene's germline CDR1 is LNHDA and CDR2 SQIVND (reference sequence). This CDR3 has 15 residues.

This clone was observed once. This chain connects TRBV27 to TRBJ2-1; 7 bases agree with TRBD2. Trimming removed 6 bases from V and 0 bases from J; junction bases left unmatched: 8. The CDR3 totals 16 residues. Per germline, CDR1 MNHEY and CDR2 SMNVEV (reference sequence). The CDR3 nucleotides read TGTGCCAGCAGCGATGGGAGGGGTAGCTCCTACAATGAGCAGTTCTTC. Amino acid sequence: CASSDGRGSSYNEQFF.

This clone was seen once. This chain joins TRBV5-1 and TRBJ2-1; 9 nucleotides line up with TRBD2. Germline loops: CDR1 SGHRS, CDR2 YFSETQ. Trimming removed 3 bases from V and 4 bases from J; junction bases left unmatched: 14. There are 18 residues in the CDR3. In DNA, the CDR3 is TGCGCCAGCAGCTGGGGGGCCCCCGCTAGCGGGAAGTACAATGAGCAGTTCTTC. Its protein is CASSWGAPASGKYNEQFF.